The following is a T cell receptor (beta chain) sequence with its context. The record originates from a study of blood T cell repertoires in COVID-19. Measured with immunoSEQ multiplex PCR; TCRdb has only the in-frame clones, and not every one. Of roughly 230,000 clones in the sample, about four fifths were seen once. V dropped 2 bases and J dropped 7 bases, with 9 bases sitting between them. The germline V gene has CDR1 MNHEY and CDR2 SMNVEV (reference sequence). CDR3 length: 14 amino acids. V usage is TRBV27 and J usage is TRBJ1-6, with D perhaps matching TRBD1 (6 bases). The clonotype comes from a man aged 50-60 years with active or convalescent COVID-19. The sequencing input was peripheral blood. As DNA, the CDR3 is TGTGCCAGCAGTTTAACAGGGAACAATTCACCCCTCCACTTT. Protein product: CASSLTGNNSPLHF.